The rows below give T cell receptor beta chains drawn from one sample of a study of CXCR3-negative and CXCR3-positive naive CD8 T cells. TCRdb re-called the 5' RACE reads and catalogs CDR3 proteins one per entry, DNA excluded. This sample's clone table lists around 57,000 distinct CDR3 sequences. Sample: memory CD8+ T cells from blood. The receptors originated from a human donor in good health. Some clones in this sample may be carry-over from other donors' samples. Each CDR3 is given with its conserved first and last residue.

V	length	J	CDR3
TRBV4-3	13	TRBJ2-7	CASSQERTYEQYF
TRBV5-1	14	TRBJ2-7	CASSTRTGRYEQYF
TRBV27	17	TRBJ2-7	CASRQLGTSGSVYEQYF
TRBV5-5	17	TRBJ1-6	CASSLAPLGTHNSPPHF
TRBV29-1	16	TRBJ2-1	CSVEDPDRLNYNEQFF
TRBV2	14	TRBJ2-1	CASSKGVEYNEQFF
TRBV20-1	15	TRBJ1-6	CSAESNGAYNSPLHF
TRBV2	13	TRBJ2-5	CASSEAGEETQYF
TRBV10-3	14	TRBJ1-1	CASKAGSRFTEAFF
TRBV6-5	14	TRBJ1-5	CASRDIGSNQPQHF
TRBV20-1	19	TRBJ1-2	CSARRGFRVSGPENYGYTF
TRBV29-1	14	TRBJ2-2	CSVEPAGAAGELFF
TRBV4-1	16	TRBJ2-5	CASSQAPLGGEETQYF
TRBV7-9	13	TRBJ1-2	CASIPAGAFGYTF
TRBV27	14	TRBJ1-6	CASSALQLNSPLHF
TRBV29-1	12	TRBJ1-2	CSVLRTGNLYTF
TRBV10-3	13	TRBJ2-7	CAIGAGTNYEQYF
TRBV5-1	14	TRBJ2-7	CASSDGTADYEQYF
TRBV27	15	TRBJ1-2	CASSLLGQPNYGYTF
TRBV7-9	14	TRBJ2-7	CASSGLAGGIEQYF
TRBV6-5	16	TRBJ2-1	CASSFSGSASYNEQFF
TRBV15	19	TRBJ2-1	CATSRARLGAASSYNEQFF
TRBV6-5	13	TRBJ1-2	CASSPRELYGYTF
TRBV4-1	14	TRBJ2-2	CASSDRMNTGELFF
TRBV11-1	14	TRBJ2-1	CASSFRGNYNEQFF
TRBV18	15	TRBJ2-1	CASSPPVGRVNEQFF